The 22 T cell receptor beta chains below all came from one sample that was sequenced in a study of tumor and adjacent non-tumor tissue in lung cancer. This sample's RNA came from whole unsorted tissue. A modified ARM-PCR protocol with three rounds of nested PCR amplified TCRbeta. Each CDR3 protein gets one entry after TCRdb re-called the multiplex PCR reads with MiXCR. The sample yields 200,000 or so distinct CDR3 sequences, 71% seen once. Sequenced: lung tumor tissue. The receptors derive from a man aged 55 to 69 with non-small cell lung cancer.

A remark on this clonotype: A read error may explain this, as a much larger clone is one base away. The rearrangement uses TRBV6-2 or TRBV6-3 and TRBJ1-5, with D unclear. The CDR3 has 12 residues. Germline-derived CDR1 and CDR2 are MNHEY and SVGEGT. This chain's CDR3 is CASSFLTQPQRF. The CDR3 bases are TGTGCCAGCAGTTTCCTCACTCAGCCCCAGCGTTTT.

Turning to this clonotype: Possible read error: a much larger clone is one base away. The gene calls are TRBV4-1 and TRBJ1-2; 9 positions match TRBD1. Germline V gene lookup returns CDR1 MGHRA and CDR2 YSYEKL. The CDR3 runs to 15 residues. V was clipped by 2 bases and J by 9 bases; unmatched bases: 10. The CDR3 nucleotides are TGCGCCAGCAGCCAACTTCGGGGGACAGGGTACTGCTACACCTTC. It encodes CASSQLRGTGYCYTF.

A word on this clonotype: One end of the junction varies from germline; a read error may be responsible. The chain joins TRBV6-4 to TRBJ2-1; 8 bases map to TRBD2. CDR3 length: 15 residues. CDR1 is MRHNA and CDR2 is SNTAGT in the germline V gene. The CDR3 DNA sequence: TGTGCCATCAGTGAGATTAGCGGGGAGAGTAATGAGCAGTTCTTC. This encodes CAISEISGESNEQFF.

This rearrangement joins TRBV20-1 to TRBJ2-5; D uncertain. This CDR3 is 11 amino acids long. The germline V gene has CDR1 DFQATT and CDR2 SNEGSKA (reference sequence). The CDR3 DNA reads TGCAATGCAGGAACCGTAGATACCCAGTACTTC. Its translation: CNAGTVDTQYF.

A few counts support this clonotype. A read error is possible here, since a much larger clone lies one base away. The V and J genes are TRBV29-1 and TRBJ1-1; D gene ambiguous. Germline CDR1 reads SQVTM; CDR2 reads ANQGSEA. The CDR3 is 13 residues long. The CDR3 sequence: CSVRGRLLTEALF. CDR3 nucleotide sequence: TGCAGCGTTCGCGGCAGATTGCTCACTGAAGCTCTCTTT.

A few counts support this clonotype. This rearrangement joins TRBV6-1 to TRBJ1-1; 7 bases line up with TRBD1. Germline trimming cut 7 bases from V and 2 bases from J; bases unmatched to any gene: 4. The germline V gene has CDR1 MNHNS and CDR2 SASEGT. The CDR3 extends over 13 amino acids. CDR3 sequence reads: CASTGQVNTEAFF. Here the CDR3 DNA reads TGTGCCAGCACCGGACAGGTCAACACTGAAGCTTTCTTT.

Comment on this clonotype: No conserved phenylalanine or tryptophan ends this CDR3, so it is likely a read error. The J gene is TRBJ2-2, the V gene TRBV20-1; TRBD2 might be the D (6 bases). Between the trimmed V and J ends, which lost 1 base and 2 bases, there was a span of 17 bases. Germline V gene data show CDR1 as DFQATT and CDR2 as SNEGSKA (reference sequence). The CDR3 has 17 amino acids. The CDR3 region is CSARASSGGSNTGELFS. The CDR3 coding sequence is TGCAGTGCTAGAGCTTCGAGTGGGGGGAGCAACACCGGGGAGCTGTTTTCT.

The V and J genes are TRBV11-2 and TRBJ2-5; D is ambiguous. Trimming left V 3 bases short and J 6 bases short, with 17 bases between. From germline, CDR1 is SGHAT and CDR2 FQNNGV. The CDR3 loop spans 15 amino acids. The CDR3 sequence: CASSFESSQSQTQYF. In DNA, the CDR3 is TGTGCCAGCAGCTTTGAGTCCTCCCAAAGCCAGACCCAGTACTTC.

This clonotype was counted a single time. A read error is possible here, since a much larger clone lies one base away. The chain uses TRBV6-5 and TRBJ1-2; D is perhaps TRBD1 (5 bases). From germline, CDR1 is MNHEY and CDR2 SVGAGI. This CDR3 spans 15 amino acids. The CDR3: CASSYVGGNTYGCTF. Written as DNA, the CDR3 is TGTGCCAGCAGTTACGTGGGGGGAAACACCTATGGCTGCACCTTC.

The sample holds many counts of this clonotype. The chain has TRBV12-5 and TRBJ1-5, with a possible D match to TRBD1 (5 bases). The germline V and J ends were trimmed by 3 bases and 0 bases, with 9 bases remaining between them. Looked up from germline, CDR1 is LGHNT and CDR2 is FRNRAP. This CDR3 region has 15 residues. The CDR3 is CASGFGDLSNQPQHF. The CDR3 DNA follows: TGTGCTAGTGGTTTTGGGGACCTTAGCAATCAGCCCCAGCATTTT.

This clonotype was seen at least ten times. The chain combines TRBV12-3 or TRBV12-4 with TRBJ2-7; D gene ambiguous. V was trimmed by 7 bases and J by 3 bases, leaving 13 bases between them. CDR3 length equals 13 residues. Written as DNA, the CDR3 is TGTGCCAGCACCTCCGATGTGTACTACGAGCAGTACTTC. Amino acids: CASTSDVYYEQYF.

Concerning this clonotype itself: With a much larger clone just one base away, this may be a read error. The rearrangement links TRBV20-1 to TRBJ2-6, with D possibly called TRBD1 or TRBD2 (5 bases each). The CDR3 runs 13 residues. Germline CDR1 reads DFQATT; CDR2 reads SNEGSKA (reference sequence). In DNA, the CDR3 is TGCAGTGCTAGTGAAACCGGGGCCAACGTCCCGACTTTC. Translated: CSASETGANVPTF.

This clonotype appeared a few times. The CDR3 spells CATSDLASGDRTDTQYF. As DNA, the CDR3 is TGTGCCACCAGTGATTTGGCTAGCGGAGACCGCACAGATACGCAGTATTTT. The chain links TRBV24-1 to TRBJ2-3; 7 bases match TRBD2. This CDR3 comprises 17 residues. Unmatched junction bases numbered 6, after V lost 0 bases and J lost 1 base. Germline CDR1 reads KGHDR; CDR2 reads SFDVKD.

About this clonotype: A much larger clone lies a single base off, so this may be a read error. The chain carries TRBV6-5 and TRBJ2-7; TRBD2 agrees at 8 bases. The V gene end was trimmed by 0 bases and the J gene end by 0 bases; junction bases not matched to a gene: 4. The CDR3 has 16 amino acids. The germline gives CDR1 MNHEY, CDR2 SVGAGI. CDR3 DNA: TGTGCCAGCAGTTACTCGAGCGGGAGCAGCTCCTACGAGCAGTACTTC. Its protein is CASSYSSGSSSYEQYF.

This clonotype was observed many times. CDR3 sequence: CSATTTGEGGYTF. The CDR3 DNA reads as TGCAGTGCCACAACAACAGGGGAGGGCGGCTACACCTTC. V usage is TRBV20-1 and J usage is TRBJ1-2; TRBD1 aligns across 7 bases. The germline gives CDR1 DFQATT, CDR2 SNEGSKA (reference sequence). This CDR3 contains 13 residues. V was clipped by 6 bases and J by 8 bases; unmatched bases: 12.

Comment on this clonotype: Mismatch with germline at one junction end may stem from a read error. The gene calls are TRBV4-2 and TRBJ1-1, with a weak D call TRBD1 (6 bases). The CDR3 has 15 amino acids. CDR1 LGHNA and CDR2 YNFKEQ come from the germline V gene. The CDR3 here is CASSPPGQANTEAFF. The CDR3 coding sequence is TGTGCCAGCAGCCCTCCGGGACAAGCGAACACTGAAGCTTTCTTC.

A remark on this clonotype: At one end, the junction sequence differs from germline, possibly due to a read error. The chain recombines TRBV5-6 with TRBJ2-5; 8 nucleotides match TRBD2. Per germline, CDR1 SGHDT and CDR2 YYEEEE. The CDR3 totals 15 residues. CDR3 residues: CVSSPEGAGAETQYF. The CDR3 DNA reads TGTGTCAGCAGCCCGGAGGGAGCGGGAGCGGAGACCCAGTACTTC.

With regard to this clonotype: Germline is not matched at one junction end, which may reflect a read error. The J gene is TRBJ2-5, the V gene TRBV12-3 or TRBV12-4, with D tentatively TRBD1 (5 bases). The CDR3 sequence is 16 residues long. This CDR3 is CANSLSWQGHQETQYF. CDR3 nucleotide sequence: TGTGCCAACAGTTTAAGTTGGCAGGGCCATCAAGAGACCCAGTACTTC.

Concerning this clonotype: This may arise from a read error, as a much more abundant clone is one base away. This chain links TRBV12-3 or TRBV12-4 with TRBJ2-2; TRBD1 matches 8 bases. CDR3 length equals 13 residues. CDR3 sequence reads: CASSLSYRGELLF. The CDR3 coding sequence is TGTGCCAGCAGTTTATCTTACAGGGGGGAGCTGTTATTT.

In the case of this clonotype: One junction end does not reproduce the germline sequence, and a read error may be involved. The chain combines TRBV7-8 with TRBJ1-5; 8 positions match TRBD1. Germline values: CDR1 SGHVS, CDR2 FQNEAQ. The length of the CDR3 is 15 residues. The CDR3 DNA reads as TGTGACAGCAGCGTGGACAGGGTTAGTAATCAGCCCCAGCATTTT. This encodes CDSSVDRVSNQPQHF.

In regard to this clonotype: The junction departs from the called germline gene at one end, perhaps through a read error. The rearrangement links TRBV5-1 to TRBJ1-1; 8 positions agree with TRBD1. The CDR3 totals 12 residues. The germline gives CDR1 SGHRS, CDR2 YFSETQ. The DNA for the CDR3 is TGCGCCAGCAGCACAGGACAGGGTGAAGTTTTCTTT. Residues: CASSTGQGEVFF.

On this clonotype: A read error may be the cause here, since a much bigger clone is one base away. Given the absence of the conserved phenylalanine or tryptophan at the CDR3 end, a read error is likely. V is TRBV20-1 and J is TRBJ1-4; TRBD1 agrees at 8 bases. CDR3 size: 13 residues. CDR1 is DFQATT and CDR2 is SNEGSKA in the germline V gene (reference sequence). V lost 5 bases, J lost 5 bases, and 4 bases stayed unmatched. Here the CDR3 DNA reads TGCAGTGCTCCAGGGGGCTTAAATGAAAAACTGTTTCTT. Encoded protein: CSAPGGLNEKLFL.